The entry below describes one T cell receptor (beta chain). The junction departs from the called germline gene at one end, perhaps through a read error. CDR3 regions were amplified by Arm-PCR using iRepertoire HTBI primers to build TCR beta libraries. TCRdb reprocessed the multiplex PCR reads with MiXCR, giving one entry per CDR3 protein. The data show under 300,000 distinct CDR3 sequences, approximately 18% seen once. These data come from a study of regulatory T cells in long-lasting Graves disease. The CDR3 totals 15 residues. Germline CDR1 reads SSHAT; CDR2 reads FNYEAQ (reference sequence). Stated time point: newly diagnosed GD, antithyroid drugs for less than 3 months. Isolated PBMC RNA provided the starting material for the TCR library. In addition, the sample was reused for a study of T cells in Graves' hyperthyroidism and ophthalmopathy. This second study notes: Hyperthyroidism, newly diagnosed and lasting under 2 months, affected patients aged 18 to 65. Carried out on the TCR CDR3, a first-round RT-PCR used the HTBI primer set. Researchers found most expanded thyroid clonotypes above 0.001 in blood as well.

The chain employs TRBV7-7 and TRBJ2-3; no definite D call. The specimen was peripheral blood mononuclear cells (PBMCs), collected at new diagnosis, from a patient treated with antithyroid drugs. The clonotype was recovered from a woman in her 30s with Graves disease. As DNA, the CDR3 is TGTGCTAGCAGCTTAAAAGGATCTTGGACAGATACGCAGTATTTT. It is translated as CASSLKGSWTDTQYF. Based on the CDR3 plus reference TRBV7-7 and TRBJ2-3, the full variable domain is GAGVSQSPRYKVTKRGQDVTLRCDPISSHATLYWYQQALGQGPEFLTYFNYEAQPDKSGLPSDRFSAERPEGSISTLTIQRTEQRDSAMYRCASSLKGSWTDTQYFGPGTRLTVL.